The 2 T cell receptor beta chains listed next were all sequenced from one sample in a study of cytomegalovirus exposure and HLA in healthy donors. Both 60 Vbeta primers and 13 Jbeta primers went into the PCR. Data came from immunoSEQ multiplex PCR; TCRdb stores just in-frame clones and leaves some out. The table records about 180,000 clones, about 80% of them present only once. The sample consisted of PBMCs. Every receptor here comes from a woman between 25 and 40 years old in good health and CMV-seronegative.

The chain employs TRBV5-1 and TRBJ1-1, with 7 bases that match TRBD1. With 4 bases clipped from V and 3 bases from J, the junction kept 3 bases outside the gene matches. This CDR3 region has 13 residues. Germline-derived CDR1 and CDR2 are SGHRS and YFSETQ. DNA of the CDR3: TGCGCCAGCAGCAGGGGGACAGACACTGAAGCTTTCTTT. Protein sequence: CASSRGTDTEAFF.

The V gene is TRBV9, the J gene TRBJ2-1, with 8 bases fitting TRBD2. From germline, CDR1 is SGDLS and CDR2 YYNGEE. The CDR3 runs to 18 residues. Trimming at V came to 0 bases and at J to 5 bases, leaving 13 bases not matched to a gene. The CDR3 reads CASSVATGVAGLDNEQFF. CDR3 bases: TGTGCCAGCAGCGTAGCTACGGGGGTAGCGGGGTTGGACAATGAGCAGTTCTTC.